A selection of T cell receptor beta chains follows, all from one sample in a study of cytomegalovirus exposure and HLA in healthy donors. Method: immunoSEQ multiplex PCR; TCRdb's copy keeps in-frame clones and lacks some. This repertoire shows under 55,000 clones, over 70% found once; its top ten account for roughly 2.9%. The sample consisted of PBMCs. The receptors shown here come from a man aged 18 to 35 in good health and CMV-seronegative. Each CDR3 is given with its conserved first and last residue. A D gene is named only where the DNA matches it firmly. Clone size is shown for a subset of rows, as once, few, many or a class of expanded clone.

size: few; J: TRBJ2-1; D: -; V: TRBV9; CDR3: CASSVAIVGGGYNEQFF; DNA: TGTGCCAGCAGCGTAGCCATAGTGGGAGGAGGCTACAATGAGCAGTTCTTC
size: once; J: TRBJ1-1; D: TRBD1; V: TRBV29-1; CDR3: CSVEQGAGLAFF; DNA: TGCAGCGTTGAACAGGGGGCCGGGTTAGCTTTCTTT
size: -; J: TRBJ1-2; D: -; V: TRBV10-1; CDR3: CASSESQFGGYTF; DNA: TGCGCCAGCAGTGAGTCTCAGTTTGGTGGCTACACCTTC
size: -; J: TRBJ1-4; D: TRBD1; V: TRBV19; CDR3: CASRDRARTNEKLFF; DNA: TGTGCCAGCCGGGACAGGGCGAGGACTAATGAAAAACTGTTTTTT
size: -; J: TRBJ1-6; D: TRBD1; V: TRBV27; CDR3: CASGTGGGQTLHF; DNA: TGTGCCAGCGGAACAGGGGGCGGACAGACCCTCCACTTT
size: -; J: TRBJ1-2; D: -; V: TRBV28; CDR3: CATRQSGNYGYTF; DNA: TGTGCCACCCGACAATCCGGTAACTATGGCTACACCTTC
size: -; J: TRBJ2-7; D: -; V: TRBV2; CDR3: CASGLSDYEQYF; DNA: TGTGCCAGCGGTCTTAGCGACTACGAGCAGTACTTC
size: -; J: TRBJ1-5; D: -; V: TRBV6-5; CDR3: CASRDGGGGNQPQHF; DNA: TGTGCCAGCAGAGACGGGGGGGGCGGCAATCAGCCCCAGCATTTT
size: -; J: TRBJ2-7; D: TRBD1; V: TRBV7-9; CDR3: CASSLTGESYEQYF; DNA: TGTGCCAGCAGCCTGACAGGGGAGTCCTACGAGCAGTACTTC
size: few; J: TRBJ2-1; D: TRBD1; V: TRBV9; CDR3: CASSVPGQQSYSSSYNEQFF; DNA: TGTGCCAGCAGCGTACCGGGACAGCAGAGTTACTCAAGCTCCTACAATGAGCAGTTCTTC
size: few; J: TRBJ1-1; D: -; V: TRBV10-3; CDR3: CATDFDGQLNTEAFF; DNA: TGTGCCACCGACTTTGATGGACAGCTGAACACTGAAGCTTTCTTT
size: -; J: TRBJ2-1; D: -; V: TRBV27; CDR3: CASRRDLSNEQFF; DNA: TGTGCCAGCAGGCGGGACTTATCAAATGAGCAGTTCTTC
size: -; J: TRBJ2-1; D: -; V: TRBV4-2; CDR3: CASSQDLPSRYNEQFF; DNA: TGTGCCAGCAGCCAAGATCTGCCTAGCAGATACAATGAGCAGTTCTTC
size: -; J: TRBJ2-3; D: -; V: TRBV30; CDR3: CVLEQGESTDTQYF; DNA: TGTGTCCTAGAACAGGGAGAAAGCACAGATACGCAGTATTTT
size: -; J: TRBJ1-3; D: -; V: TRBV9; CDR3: CASSVDLGNTIYF; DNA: TGTGCCAGCAGCGTAGATCTGGGAAACACCATATATTTT
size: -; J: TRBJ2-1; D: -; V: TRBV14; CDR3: CASSQGAGNEQFF; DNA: TGTGCCAGCAGCCAGGGGGCCGGTAATGAGCAGTTCTTC
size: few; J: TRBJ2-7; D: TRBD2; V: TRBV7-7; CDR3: CASSLGASGSSYEQYF; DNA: TGTGCTAGCAGCTTAGGCGCTAGCGGGAGTTCCTACGAGCAGTACTTC
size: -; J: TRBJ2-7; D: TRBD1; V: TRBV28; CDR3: CASSQTDRGLYEQYF; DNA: TGTGCCAGCAGCCAAACGGACAGGGGGCTTTACGAGCAGTACTTC
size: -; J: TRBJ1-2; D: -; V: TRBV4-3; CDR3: CASSQAPAGAGGYTF; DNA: TGCGCCAGCAGCCAAGCCCCCGCAGGGGCTGGCGGCTACACCTTC
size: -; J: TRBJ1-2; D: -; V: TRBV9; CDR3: CASSVEGGTNYGYTF; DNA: TGTGCCAGCAGCGTAGAGGGAGGGACTAACTATGGCTACACCTTC
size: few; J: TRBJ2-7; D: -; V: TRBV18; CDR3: CASSPWAGADEQYF; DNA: TGTGCCAGCTCACCCTGGGCAGGGGCCGACGAGCAGTACTTC
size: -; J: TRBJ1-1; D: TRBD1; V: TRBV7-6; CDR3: CASSHRTGGAEAFF; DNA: TGTGCCAGCAGCCACAGAACAGGGGGCGCCGAAGCTTTCTTT
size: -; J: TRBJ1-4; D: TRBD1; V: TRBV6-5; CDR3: CASRDRPNEKLFF; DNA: TGTGCCAGCAGGGACAGGCCTAATGAAAAACTGTTTTTT
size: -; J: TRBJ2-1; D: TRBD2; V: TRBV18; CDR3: CASSLGLAGDEQFF; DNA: TGTGCCAGCTCACTCGGACTAGCGGGAGACGAGCAGTTCTTC
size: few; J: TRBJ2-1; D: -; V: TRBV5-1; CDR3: CASSAHLSSYNEQFF; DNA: TGCGCCAGCAGCGCGCACTTGAGCTCCTACAATGAGCAGTTCTTC
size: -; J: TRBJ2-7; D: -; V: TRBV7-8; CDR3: CATREGGPYEQYF; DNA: TGTGCCACCCGAGAGGGCGGCCCCTACGAGCAGTACTTT
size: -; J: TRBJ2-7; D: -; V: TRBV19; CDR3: CASRQAKQGLHEQYF; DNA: TGTGCCAGTAGACAAGCAAAACAGGGTCTCCACGAGCAGTACTTC
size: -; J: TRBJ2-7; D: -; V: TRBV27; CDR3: CASSPGLPYEQYF; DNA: TGTGCCAGCAGCCCGGGACTTCCCTACGAGCAGTACTTC
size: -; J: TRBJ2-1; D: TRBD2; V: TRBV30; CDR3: CAWTSGRRYNEQFF; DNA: TGTGCCTGGACCAGCGGGAGACGATACAATGAGCAGTTCTTC
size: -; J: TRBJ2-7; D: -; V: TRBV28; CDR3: CASSFREFEQYF; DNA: TGTGCCAGCAGTTTCCGGGAATTCGAGCAGTACTTC
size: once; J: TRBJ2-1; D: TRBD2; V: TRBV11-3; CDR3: CASSPRTSGSHNEQFF; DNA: TGTGCCAGCAGCCCACGGACTAGCGGGAGTCATAATGAGCAGTTCTTC
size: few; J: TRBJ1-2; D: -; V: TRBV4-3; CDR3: CASSQDRGRYGYTF; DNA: TGCGCCAGCAGCCAAGATAGGGGCAGGTATGGCTACACCTTC
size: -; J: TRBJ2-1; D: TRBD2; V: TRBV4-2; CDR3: CASSQESRLASVNEQFF; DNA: TGTGCCAGCAGCCAAGAGTCGAGACTAGCGTCGGTCAATGAGCAGTTCTTC
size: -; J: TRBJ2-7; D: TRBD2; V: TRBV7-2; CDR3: CASSLVLAGDEQYF; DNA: TGTGCCAGCAGCTTAGTCCTGGCGGGAGACGAGCAGTACTTC
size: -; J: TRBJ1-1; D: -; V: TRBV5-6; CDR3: CASSLEGWTKNTEAFF; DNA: TGTGCCAGCAGCTTGGAAGGTTGGACTAAGAACACTGAAGCTTTCTTT
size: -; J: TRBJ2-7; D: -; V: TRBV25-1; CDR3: CASSDGLSYEQYF; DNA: TGTGCCAGCAGTGATGGGCTCTCCTACGAGCAGTACTTC
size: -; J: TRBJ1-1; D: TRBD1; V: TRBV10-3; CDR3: CAISEARQGNTEAFF; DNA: TGTGCCATCAGTGAGGCTAGACAGGGGAACACTGAAGCTTTCTTT
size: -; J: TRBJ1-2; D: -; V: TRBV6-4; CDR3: CASSPSEEGSYGYTF; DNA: TGTGCCAGCAGTCCCAGTGAGGAGGGGTCCTATGGCTACACCTTC
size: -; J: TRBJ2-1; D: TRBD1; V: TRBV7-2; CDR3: CASSTDRGGYNEQFF; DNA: TGTGCCAGCAGCACCGACAGGGGAGGCTACAATGAGCAGTTCTTC
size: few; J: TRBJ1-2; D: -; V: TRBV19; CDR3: CASSRARQGTGGYTF; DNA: TGTGCCAGTAGTCGAGCGAGGCAGGGGACCGGTGGCTACACCTTC
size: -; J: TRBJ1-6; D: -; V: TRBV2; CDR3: CASSEVIGLGYSPLHF; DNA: TGTGCCAGCAGTGAAGTAATAGGCCTAGGTTATTCACCCCTCCACTTT
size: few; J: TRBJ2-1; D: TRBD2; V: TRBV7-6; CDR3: CASSLKPSGPRNEQFF; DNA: TGTGCCAGCAGCTTAAAGCCTAGCGGGCCCCGCAATGAGCAGTTCTTC
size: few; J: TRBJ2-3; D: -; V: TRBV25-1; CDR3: CASNRGFTDTQYF; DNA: TGTGCCAGCAATAGGGGGTTCACAGATACGCAGTATTTT
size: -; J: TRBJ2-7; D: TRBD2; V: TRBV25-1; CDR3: CASSEKRGRASYEQYF; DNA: TGTGCCAGCAGTGAAAAACGCGGGAGGGCTAGCTACGAGCAGTACTTC
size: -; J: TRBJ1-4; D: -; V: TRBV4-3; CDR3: CASSQGGGWGREKLFF; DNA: TGCGCCAGCAGCCAAGGAGGAGGGTGGGGAAGGGAAAAACTGTTTTTT
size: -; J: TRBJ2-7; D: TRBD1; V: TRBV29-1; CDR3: CSVAGTGVGEQYF; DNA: TGCAGCGTTGCCGGGACAGGGGTAGGCGAGCAGTACTTC
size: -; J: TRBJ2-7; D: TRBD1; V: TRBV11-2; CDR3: CASSIGTGVDEQYF; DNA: TGTGCCAGCAGCATCGGGACAGGGGTCGACGAGCAGTACTTC
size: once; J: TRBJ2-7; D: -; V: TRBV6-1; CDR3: CASQGGVYEQYF; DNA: TGTGCCAGCCAGGGAGGAGTCTACGAGCAGTACTTC
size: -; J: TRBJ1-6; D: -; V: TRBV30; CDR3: CAWSGGGPLHF; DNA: TGTGCCTGGAGTGGGGGGGGGCCCCTCCACTTT
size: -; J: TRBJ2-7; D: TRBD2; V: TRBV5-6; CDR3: CASSPASGGSSYEQYF; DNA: TGTGCCAGCAGCCCGGCTAGCGGGGGAAGCTCCTACGAGCAGTACTTC
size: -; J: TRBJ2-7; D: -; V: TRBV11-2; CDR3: CASSLGEAGEQYF; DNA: TGTGCCAGCAGCTTAGGTGAGGCCGGCGAGCAGTACTTC
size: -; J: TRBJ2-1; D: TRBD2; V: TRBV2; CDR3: CASSEVLAGVEQFF; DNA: TGTGCCAGCAGTGAAGTACTAGCGGGAGTTGAGCAGTTCTTC
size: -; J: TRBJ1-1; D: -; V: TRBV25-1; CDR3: CASSLGRWNTEAFF; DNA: TGTGCCAGCAGTTTGGGGAGGTGGAACACTGAAGCTTTCTTT
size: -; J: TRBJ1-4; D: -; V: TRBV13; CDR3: CASSLLAGPNEKLFF; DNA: TGTGCCAGCAGCTTATTGGCAGGCCCTAATGAAAAACTGTTTTTT
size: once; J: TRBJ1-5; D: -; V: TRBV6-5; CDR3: CASSYTSGENQPQHF; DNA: TGTGCCAGCAGTTACACCTCAGGGGAAAATCAGCCCCAGCATTTT